These 23 T cell receptor beta chains originate from one sample sequenced in a study of blood T cells in healthy people across ages. With a J-beta primer mix and a sample-barcoded 5' primer, a second PCR ran roughly 6 to 11 cycles. One entry per CDR3 protein results from TCRdb running MiXCR on the 5' RACE reads. The sample has approximately 960,000 distinct CDR3 sequences, under 35% seen once. The sample was also reused in another study, on T cells of mothers and their children.

The sequenced material came from blood. The receptors stem from a woman aged 40-49 years in good health.

This clonotype has a handful of counts. This chain connects TRBV6-5 to TRBJ1-1; no clear D. This CDR3 comprises 16 residues. Germline V lookup: CDR1 MNHEY, CDR2 SVGAGI. V gave up 11 bases and J gave up 0 bases, with 22 bases separating them. CDR3 sequence (DNA): TGTGCCTCCCTGCGGCAACCCACTACCTTGAACACTGAAGCTTTCTTT. Translated, it gives CASLRQPTTLNTEAFF.

V gene TRBV4-3 combines with J gene TRBJ2-3; 8 bases align to TRBD1. Germline-derived CDR1 and CDR2 are LGHNA and YSLEER. Unmatched junction bases numbered 6, after V lost 1 base and J lost 3 bases. The CDR3 covers 16 residues. CDR3 nucleotide sequence: TGCGCCAGCAGCCAAGCGACAGGGGATGGGACAGATACGCAGTATTTT. Its protein is CASSQATGDGTDTQYF.

The chain employs TRBV24-1 and TRBJ2-1, with a possible D match to TRBD1 (5 bases). This CDR3 contains 16 residues. V was pared by 4 bases and J by 10 bases, with 22 bases between. From germline, CDR1 is KGHDR and CDR2 SFDVKD. CDR3: CATSDTTGQGQGEQFF. The CDR3 nucleotides read TGTGCCACCAGTGACACAACCGGGCAGGGCCAGGGAGAGCAGTTCTTC.

This clonotype was picked up many times. The chain couples TRBV7-2 to TRBJ2-1; TRBD2 matches at 8 bases. The germline V gene has CDR1 SGHTA and CDR2 FQGNSA. V lost 2 bases and J lost 4; bases outside the gene matches: 10. The CDR3 length is 17 residues. The CDR3 DNA reads TGTGCCAGCAGCTTACAGCCGAGCGGGGGAGTTTACAATGAGCAGTTCTTC. As protein: CASSLQPSGGVYNEQFF.

The sample holds many counts of this clonotype. This chain connects TRBV6-1 to TRBJ2-7, with D perhaps matching TRBD2 (5 bases). There are 13 residues in the CDR3. V was trimmed by 8 bases and J by 1 base, leaving 12 bases between them. The V gene's germline CDR1 is MNHNS and CDR2 SASEGT. The CDR3 sequence is CASHLGESYEQYF. Written as DNA, the CDR3 is TGTGCCAGCCACCTCGGGGAGTCCTACGAGCAGTACTTC.

This clonotype has at least ten counts. The rearrangement uses TRBV20-1 and TRBJ2-5; a weak D match, TRBD2 (7 bases). Germline values: CDR1 DFQATT, CDR2 SNEGSKA (reference sequence). This CDR3 has 14 residues. Trimming cost V 6 bases and J 5 bases, with 19 bases left between them. CDR3 amino acids: CSADRGAVRETQYF. The CDR3 region has the DNA TGCAGTGCCGATCGGGGGGCGGTCCGCGAGACCCAGTACTTC.

This clonotype was observed a handful of times. The J gene is TRBJ1-4, the V gene TRBV19; D possibly corresponds to TRBD1 (5 bases). V lost 6 bases and J 4 bases, leaving 12 bases between the germline ends. This CDR3 is built from 14 residues. Germline lookup yields CDR1 LNHDA and CDR2 SQIVND (reference sequence). The CDR3 here is CASSRDGYNEKLFF. The CDR3 nucleotides read TGTGCCAGTAGCCGGGACGGCTATAATGAAAAACTGTTTTTT.

The gene calls are TRBV7-2 and TRBJ2-2, with D maybe TRBD2 (6 bases). Germline assignment: CDR1 SGHTA and CDR2 FQGNSA. Trimming shortened V by 3 bases and J by 5 bases, and 10 bases separated the two germline ends. This CDR3 has 14 amino acids. The CDR3 bases are TGTGCCAGCAGCTTTTGGGGGACTACCGGGGAGCTGTTTTTT. This gives the protein CASSFWGTTGELFF.

This clonotype was picked up many times. This chain connects TRBV6-5 to TRBJ2-5; D not certain. Germline CDR1 and CDR2: MNHEY and SVGAGI. The CDR3 is 13 amino acids. V was clipped by 6 bases and J by 5 bases, with 13 bases between them. The DNA for the CDR3 is TGTGCCAGCAGCCCCTTCTCCGAGGAGACCCAGTACTTC. Protein sequence: CASSPFSEETQYF.

V is TRBV28 and J is TRBJ1-2, with 7 bases that match TRBD1. The CDR3 extends over 15 amino acids. With 4 bases clipped from V and 4 bases from J, the junction kept 9 bases outside the gene matches. Germline-derived CDR1 and CDR2 are MDHEN and SYDVKM. The CDR3 region has the DNA TGTGCCAGCAGTTCCCCTGGGGGACAGTTCTATGGCTACACCTTC. This encodes CASSSPGGQFYGYTF.

This clonotype was counted between two and nine times. The chain links TRBV28 to TRBJ1-2; 10 bases fit TRBD1. The V and J ends lost 3 bases and 12 bases, in that order; junction bases with no gene match: 10. The CDR3 sequence is 14 residues long. Per germline, CDR1 MDHEN and CDR2 SYDVKM. CDR3 coding DNA: TGTGCCAGCAGTTTGGTGAGGGACAGGGGCCATAACACCTTC. Translated: CASSLVRDRGHNTF.

This clonotype showed up many times. The CDR3 protein is CAISTQGTGLYNEQFF. Here the CDR3 DNA reads TGTGCCATCAGTACACAAGGGACAGGGCTATACAATGAGCAGTTCTTC. The chain links TRBV10-3 to TRBJ2-1; 9 nucleotides match TRBD1. The ends lost 5 bases at V and 4 bases at J; junction bases unmatched: 9. The germline CDR1 and CDR2 sequences are ENHRY and SYGVKD. CDR3 length: 16 amino acids.

A remark on this clonotype: A read error is possible here, since a much larger clone lies one base away. The chain uses TRBV7-2 and TRBJ2-7; D possibly uses TRBD1 or TRBD2 (5 bases each). V was cut by 5 bases and J by 3 bases, with 14 bases left in between. Germline V gene lookup returns CDR1 SGHTA and CDR2 FQGNSA. There are 14 residues in the CDR3. DNA of the CDR3: TGTGCCAGCAGCCCGGGGACGCGAGGCTACGAGCAGTACTTC. It encodes CASSPGTRGYEQYF.

Note on this clonotype: A much bigger clone sits one base away, suggesting this may be a read error. The chain links TRBV20-1 to TRBJ2-4, with 9 bases identical to TRBD1. V was pared by 0 bases and J by 13 bases, with 13 bases of the junction left unmatched. The CDR3 totals 15 residues. Per germline, CDR1 DFQATT and CDR2 SNEGSKA (reference sequence). The CDR3 sequence is CSARDRGQGHQKQYF. The CDR3 region has the DNA TGCAGTGCTAGAGATCGGGGACAGGGCCACCAGAAGCAGTACTTC.

This chain links TRBV29-1 with TRBJ1-2; D not resolved. The length of the CDR3 is 12 residues. From germline, CDR1 is SQVTM and CDR2 ANQGSEA. Deletions cut 2 bases from V and 7 bases from J, with 11 bases between. The CDR3 loop reads CSVEPTDGGYTF. The CDR3 DNA reads TGCAGCGTTGAACCTACGGACGGTGGCTACACCTTC.

The V and J genes are TRBV11-2 and TRBJ2-7, with 9 bases identical to TRBD1. The V gene's germline CDR1 is SGHAT and CDR2 FQNNGV. V trimming: 6 bases; J trimming: 7 bases; junction bases outside the gene matches: 16. This CDR3 spans 16 amino acids. CDR3 coding DNA: TGTGCCAGCAGTAAGACGGGACAGGGTTACTACAATGAGCAGTACTTC. Encoded protein: CASSKTGQGYYNEQYF.

This clonotype occurred many times. J is TRBJ2-7 and V is TRBV20-1; D may be TRBD2 (5 bases). Germline values: CDR1 DFQATT, CDR2 SNEGSKA (reference sequence). The CDR3 has 13 amino acids. Trimming took 1 base from V and 6 from J, leaving 13 bases between them. CDR3 sequence: CSARVLAVAEQYF. CDR3 sequence (DNA): TGCAGTGCTAGAGTCCTAGCTGTGGCCGAGCAGTACTTC.

This clonotype was detected a few times. The chain has TRBV27 and TRBJ1-2; 9 bases match TRBD1. This CDR3 is 14 amino acids long. V was pared by 5 bases and J by 6 bases, with 7 bases of the junction left unmatched. Germline V gene sequence: CDR1 MNHEY, CDR2 SMNVEV (reference sequence). The CDR3 loop reads CASSPGQGNHGYTF. DNA of the CDR3: TGTGCCAGCAGTCCCGGACAGGGGAACCATGGCTACACCTTC.

This clonotype has a count of ten or more. The junction differs from germline at one of its ends, possibly a read error. The chain uses TRBV20-1 and TRBJ2-7, with 9 nucleotides matching TRBD2. Germline V gene data show CDR1 as DFQATT and CDR2 as SNEGSKA (reference sequence). This CDR3 comprises 14 residues. The CDR3: CSTRAGTSSYEQYF. The DNA of the CDR3 is TGCAGTACTAGAGCCGGGACTAGCTCTTACGAGCAGTACTTC.

The table lists this clonotype with a few counts. This chain links TRBV5-1 with TRBJ1-6; possibly TRBD1 for D (6 bases). Germline V CDR1 and CDR2: SGHRS, YFSETQ. CDR3 length: 15 amino acids. V shed 3 bases and J shed 9 bases, with 16 bases lying between them. CDR3 nucleotides: TGCGCCAGCAGCTCTGAGGGACATTCGGCTTCACCCCTCCACTTT. This translates into CASSSEGHSASPLHF.

The chain has TRBV7-2 and TRBJ2-3; tentatively, D is TRBD2 (6 bases). Germline loops: CDR1 SGHTA, CDR2 FQGNSA. CDR3 length equals 16 residues. Deletions cut 5 bases from V and 2 bases from J, with 17 bases between. The CDR3 nucleotides are TGTGCCAGCAGCCCAAAGCGGGTCAGGTCCACAGATACGCAGTATTTT. This sequence encodes CASSPKRVRSTDTQYF.

This clonotype has only a few counts. The J gene is TRBJ1-1, the V gene TRBV20-1; D is perhaps TRBD1 (5 bases). This CDR3 spans 15 amino acids. Germline V CDR1 and CDR2: DFQATT, SNEGSKA (reference sequence). Trimming removed 6 bases at V and 5 bases at J, with 22 bases between. CDR3 region: CSAQGKRVVWTEAFF. CDR3 DNA sequence: TGCAGTGCCCAGGGCAAAAGGGTGGTTTGGACTGAAGCTTTCTTT.

Notes on this clonotype: At one end the junction does not follow the germline gene, possibly because of a read error. The rearrangement joins TRBV2 to TRBJ1-2, with 10 bases identical to TRBD1. Germline CDR1 SNHLY, CDR2 FYNNEI. The length of the CDR3 is 15 residues. CDR3 DNA: TGTGCCAGCAGTTCACGCGGGACAGGGGATTATGGCCACACCTTC. This sequence encodes CASSSRGTGDYGHTF.